The 24 T cell receptor beta chains below come from one sample, sequenced in a study of long-term antiretroviral therapy in people with HIV. The run of the v3.0 immunoSEQ assay was at survey level. Repertoires were generated with immunoSEQ multiplex PCR, while TCRdb's copy carries only in-frame clones and drops some. The repertoire holds approximately 18,000 clones, with 91% as singletons. The input for sequencing was unsorted PBMCs, taken 3 years after starting antiretroviral therapy. The source of these receptors is a man aged 50 to 59 with HIV.

The rearrangement links TRBV2 to TRBJ2-3; no clear D. This CDR3 is 12 amino acids long. Trimming pared 6 bases from V and 6 bases from J, leaving 10 bases between. CDR1 is SNHLY, CDR2 FYNNEI, per germline. CDR3 nucleotide sequence: TGTGCCAGCAGGGACCAAGGGGATACGCAGTATTTT. Translation gives CASRDQGDTQYF.

The gene calls are TRBV12-5 and TRBJ2-7; D call uncertain. Germline V CDR1 and CDR2: LGHNT, FRNRAP. CDR3 length equals 15 residues. Trimming left V 0 bases short and J 5 bases short, with 14 bases between. The CDR3 nucleotides are TGTGCTAGTGGTTTGGTAGGCGGCGGCCCCCACGAGCAGTACTTC. Translation: CASGLVGGGPHEQYF.

The CDR3 sequence: CASSLGGSFTGELFF. The CDR3 DNA reads as TGTGCCAGCAGTCTCGGGGGCAGTTTCACCGGGGAGCTGTTTTTT. This chain joins TRBV28 and TRBJ2-2; D is tentatively TRBD1 or TRBD2 (6 bases each). Trimming removed 5 bases from V and 4 bases from J, with 14 bases in between. This CDR3 is 15 amino acids long. Germline values: CDR1 MDHEN, CDR2 SYDVKM. The variable domain in full, completed from reference TRBV28 and TRBJ2-2, reads DVKVTQSSRYLVKRTGEKVFLECVQDMDHENMFWYRQDPGLGLRLIYFSYDVKMKEKGDIPEGYSVSREKKERFSLILESASTNQTSMYLCASSLGGSFTGELFFGEGSRLTVL.

The genes are TRBV6-1 and TRBJ2-3; TRBD2 matches at 8 bases. From germline, CDR1 is MNHNS and CDR2 SASEGT. The CDR3 covers 14 residues. V shed 2 bases and J 4 bases; nucleotides not matched to a gene: 2. Here the CDR3 DNA reads TGTGCCAGCAGTGAACGGGGGGGGGCAGATACGCAGTATTTT. This codes for CASSERGGADTQYF.

This clone was observed a single time. The chain has TRBV19 and TRBJ1-4; D uncertain. V was cut by 7 bases and J by 1 base, with 16 bases left in between. The germline V gene encodes CDR1 LNHDA and CDR2 SQIVND (reference sequence). CDR3 size: 16 residues. CDR3 in DNA: TGTGCCAGTACGATCGGCGTGAGAGTAACTAATGAAAAACTGTTTTTT. Translation gives CASTIGVRVTNEKLFF. The full variable domain, with the rest looked up from reference TRBV19 and TRBJ1-4, is DGGITQSPKYLFRKEGQNVTLSCEQNLNHDAMYWYRQDPGQGLRLIYYSQIVNDFQKGDIAEGYSVSREKKESFPLTVTSAQKNPTAFYLCASTIGVRVTNEKLFFGSGTQLSVL.

A note on this clone: Because the CDR3's place on the DNA is in doubt, the DNA is left out and the CDR3 is given as listed by TCRdb. Here the CDR3 reads CASSKAGRVGRGATDTQYF. This chain joins TRBV21-1 and TRBJ2-3; the table's D call, TRBD2, was not checked against the DNA. TRBV21-1 is noted as a pseudogene. The length of the CDR3 is 19 amino acids, counting both ends.

The rearrangement joins TRBV7-3 to TRBJ2-3; 10 bases are a match to TRBD2. CDR1 is SGHTA and CDR2 is FQGTGA in the germline V gene. The CDR3 extends over 15 amino acids. J gave up 3 bases and V 0 bases, and 0 bases lay outside the gene matches. CDR3 amino acids: CASSLTSGGTDTQYF. The CDR3 nucleotides are TGTGCCAGCAGCTTAACTAGCGGGGGGACAGATACGCAGTATTTT.

Only one count was recorded for this clone. The chain has TRBV7-9 and TRBJ2-2; D remains ambiguous. The CDR3 runs to 14 residues. The germline V gene has CDR1 SEHNR and CDR2 FQNEAQ (reference sequence). V was trimmed by 1 base and J by 7 bases, leaving 10 bases between them. The CDR3 DNA is TGTGCCAGCAGCTTAGGTGTCCAAGGCGGGGAGCTGTTTTTT. It specifies CASSLGVQGGELFF.

The chain is built from TRBV18 and TRBJ1-6; D remains ambiguous. The germline V gene has CDR1 KGHSH and CDR2 LQKENI. V lost 4 bases and J lost 9, with 16 bases in between. The length of the CDR3 is 15 residues. The CDR3 DNA reads TGTGCCAGCTCACGAGGCGAGGGTTGGGCTTCACCCCTCCACTTT. Its translation is CASSRGEGWASPLHF.

The chain couples TRBV28 to TRBJ2-4, with D possibly being TRBD1 (6 bases). Germline V CDR1 and CDR2: MDHEN, SYDVKM. V was clipped by 2 bases and J by 3 bases, with 11 bases between them. The CDR3 consists of 15 residues. DNA for the CDR3: TGTGCCAGCAGTTTACGGACAGTTGGCAAAAACATTCAGTACTTC. This translates into CASSLRTVGKNIQYF.

CDR3 sequence reads: CAWSVGTGTGELFF. CDR3 DNA: TGTGCCTGGAGTGTTGGGACAGGGACCGGGGAGCTGTTTTTT. The gene calls are TRBV30 and TRBJ2-2, with TRBD1 matching 9 bases. Germline V gene lookup returns CDR1 GTSNPN and CDR2 SVGIG (reference sequence). This CDR3 is built from 14 residues. V lost 0 bases to trimming and J lost 5 bases; unmatched junction nucleotides: 1.

The rearrangement uses TRBV5-4 and TRBJ1-2; D is possibly TRBD1 (5 bases). The CDR3 covers 14 residues. The V and J ends lost 4 bases and 8 bases respectively, with 18 bases between them. Germline V gene data show CDR1 as SGHNT and CDR2 as YYREEE (reference sequence). DNA of the CDR3: TGTGCCAGCAGCCCAGAGGGCGGGTCAGGGGGCTACACCTTC. Translation gives CASSPEGGSGGYTF.

This clone has a handful of counts. The J gene is TRBJ1-5, the V gene TRBV4-1, with TRBD1 matching 8 bases. V lost 0 bases to trimming and J lost 4 bases; unmatched junction nucleotides: 2. Germline V gives CDR1 MGHRA, CDR2 YSYEKL. The CDR3 contains 15 residues. The CDR3: CASSQEDRVNQPQHF. CDR3 bases: TGCGCCAGCAGCCAAGAGGACAGGGTGAATCAGCCCCAGCATTTT.

The CDR3: CASSLRRQGSGSPLHF. The CDR3 nucleotides are TGTGCCAGCAGCTTAAGGAGACAGGGGTCAGGGTCACCCCTCCACTTT. The chain has TRBV7-2 and TRBJ1-6; 8 bases map to TRBD1. CDR1 and CDR2 from the germline V gene are SGHTA and FQGNSA. The V segment lost 2 bases and the J segment 10 bases; nucleotides outside the gene matches: 10. The length of the CDR3 is 16 residues.

The V and J genes are TRBV11-2 and TRBJ1-1; 9 nucleotides line up with TRBD1. The CDR3 runs 14 residues. Germline V gives CDR1 SGHAT, CDR2 FQNNGV. Trimming took 6 bases from V and 1 from J; bases not matched to a gene: 3. In DNA, the CDR3 is TGTGCCAGCAGTCTGGACAGGGGGAACACTGAAGCTTTCTTT. Residues: CASSLDRGNTEAFF. Drawing the rest from reference TRBV11-2 and TRBJ1-1, the complete variable domain is EAGVAQSPRYKIIEKRQSVAFWCNPISGHATLYWYQQILGQGPKLLIQFQNNGVVDDSQLPKDRFSAERLKGVDSTLKIQPAKLEDSAVYLCASSLDRGNTEAFFGQGTRLTVV.

The CDR3 DNA is TGCGCCAGCAGCTTGGAGGGGGGGCTGGATACGCAGTATTTT. Protein product: CASSLEGGLDTQYF. This chain links TRBV5-1 with TRBJ2-3; a possible D gene is TRBD2 (7 bases). CDR1 is SGHRS and CDR2 is YFSETQ in the germline V gene. V lost 0 bases to trimming and J lost 6 bases, with 11 bases between them. The CDR3 has 14 residues. The entire variable domain, with the rest obtained from reference TRBV5-1 and TRBJ2-3, is as follows: KAGVTQTPRYLIKTRGQQVTLSCSPISGHRSVSWYQQTPGQGLQFLFEYFSETQRNKGNFPGRFSGRQFSNSRSEMNVSTLELGDSALYLCASSLEGGLDTQYFGPGTRLTVL.

The chain recombines TRBV2 with TRBJ1-1, with 7 bases identical to TRBD1. With V trimmed by 2 bases and J by 6 bases, 9 bases remained unmatched. The CDR3 covers 15 residues. From germline, CDR1 is SNHLY and CDR2 FYNNEI. The CDR3 DNA reads TGTGCCAGCAGTGAACAGGGGGTAGGTAGGGCTGAAGCTTTCTTT. This translates into CASSEQGVGRAEAFF.

This clone is a singleton in its sample. The chain joins TRBV7-2 to TRBJ1-3; 7 nucleotides agree with TRBD1. Germline CDR1 SGHTA, CDR2 FQGNSA. J lost 4 bases, V lost 5 bases, and 5 bases had no gene match. The CDR3 spans 14 residues. This CDR3 reads CASSGTGAGNTIYF. DNA of the CDR3: TGTGCCAGCAGCGGCACAGGGGCAGGAAACACCATATATTTT.

V gene TRBV5-5 combines with J gene TRBJ2-3; 10 nucleotides match TRBD1. The CDR3 length is 16 residues. Unmatched junction bases numbered 8, after V lost 4 bases and J lost 3 bases. The germline gives CDR1 SGHKS, CDR2 YYEKEE (reference sequence). CDR3 nucleotides: TGTGCCAGCAGCAGCGGGACAGGGGTGGTGACAGATACGCAGTATTTT. This encodes CASSSGTGVVTDTQYF.

The rearrangement uses TRBV19 and TRBJ1-2; tentatively, D is TRBD1 (5 bases). Germline loops: CDR1 LNHDA, CDR2 SQIVND (reference sequence). The CDR3 length is 14 residues. V lost 1 base, J lost 4 bases, and 10 bases lay in between. Written as DNA, the CDR3 is TGTGCCAGTAGTATAGGGGAAGGGGTCTATGGCTACACCTTC. Residues: CASSIGEGVYGYTF.

This clone was seen a few times. The chain recombines TRBV5-1 with TRBJ2-7, with D hard to call. The CDR3 spans 13 residues. V was cut by 1 base and J by 1 base, with 6 bases left in between. From germline, CDR1 is SGHRS and CDR2 YFSETQ. The CDR3 DNA sequence: TGCGCCAGCAGCTTGCACCATTCCTACGAGCAGTACTTC. Encoded protein: CASSLHHSYEQYF.

The CDR3 nucleotides are TGCAGCGTATCAGGGGGCGACACAGATACGCAGTATTTT. Translation gives CSVSGGDTDTQYF. The V gene is TRBV29-1, the J gene TRBJ2-3; 8 nucleotides agree with TRBD1. The CDR3 covers 13 residues. The germline CDR1 and CDR2 sequences are SQVTM and ANQGSEA. V shed 6 bases and J 2 bases; nucleotides not matched to a gene: 4.

J is TRBJ2-1 and V is TRBV30; D may correspond to TRBD1 or TRBD2 (5 bases each). Germline CDR1 and CDR2: GTSNPN and SVGIG (reference sequence). This CDR3 is 14 amino acids long. Trimming removed 2 bases from V and 0 bases from J, with 8 bases in between. This CDR3 reads CAWSNGASYNEQFF. As DNA, the CDR3 is TGTGCCTGGAGTAACGGGGCCTCCTACAATGAGCAGTTCTTC.

The rearrangement uses TRBV4-3 and TRBJ2-7; the D gene could be TRBD1 or TRBD2 (6 bases each). V was shortened by 0 bases and J by 0 bases, with 15 bases between the two germline ends. The CDR3 sequence is 17 residues long. In germline, CDR1 is LGHNA, CDR2 YSLEER. CDR3 sequence reads: CASSQDRGVADSYEQYF. The CDR3 DNA reads as TGCGCCAGCAGCCAAGATAGGGGGGTAGCGGACTCCTACGAGCAGTACTTC.